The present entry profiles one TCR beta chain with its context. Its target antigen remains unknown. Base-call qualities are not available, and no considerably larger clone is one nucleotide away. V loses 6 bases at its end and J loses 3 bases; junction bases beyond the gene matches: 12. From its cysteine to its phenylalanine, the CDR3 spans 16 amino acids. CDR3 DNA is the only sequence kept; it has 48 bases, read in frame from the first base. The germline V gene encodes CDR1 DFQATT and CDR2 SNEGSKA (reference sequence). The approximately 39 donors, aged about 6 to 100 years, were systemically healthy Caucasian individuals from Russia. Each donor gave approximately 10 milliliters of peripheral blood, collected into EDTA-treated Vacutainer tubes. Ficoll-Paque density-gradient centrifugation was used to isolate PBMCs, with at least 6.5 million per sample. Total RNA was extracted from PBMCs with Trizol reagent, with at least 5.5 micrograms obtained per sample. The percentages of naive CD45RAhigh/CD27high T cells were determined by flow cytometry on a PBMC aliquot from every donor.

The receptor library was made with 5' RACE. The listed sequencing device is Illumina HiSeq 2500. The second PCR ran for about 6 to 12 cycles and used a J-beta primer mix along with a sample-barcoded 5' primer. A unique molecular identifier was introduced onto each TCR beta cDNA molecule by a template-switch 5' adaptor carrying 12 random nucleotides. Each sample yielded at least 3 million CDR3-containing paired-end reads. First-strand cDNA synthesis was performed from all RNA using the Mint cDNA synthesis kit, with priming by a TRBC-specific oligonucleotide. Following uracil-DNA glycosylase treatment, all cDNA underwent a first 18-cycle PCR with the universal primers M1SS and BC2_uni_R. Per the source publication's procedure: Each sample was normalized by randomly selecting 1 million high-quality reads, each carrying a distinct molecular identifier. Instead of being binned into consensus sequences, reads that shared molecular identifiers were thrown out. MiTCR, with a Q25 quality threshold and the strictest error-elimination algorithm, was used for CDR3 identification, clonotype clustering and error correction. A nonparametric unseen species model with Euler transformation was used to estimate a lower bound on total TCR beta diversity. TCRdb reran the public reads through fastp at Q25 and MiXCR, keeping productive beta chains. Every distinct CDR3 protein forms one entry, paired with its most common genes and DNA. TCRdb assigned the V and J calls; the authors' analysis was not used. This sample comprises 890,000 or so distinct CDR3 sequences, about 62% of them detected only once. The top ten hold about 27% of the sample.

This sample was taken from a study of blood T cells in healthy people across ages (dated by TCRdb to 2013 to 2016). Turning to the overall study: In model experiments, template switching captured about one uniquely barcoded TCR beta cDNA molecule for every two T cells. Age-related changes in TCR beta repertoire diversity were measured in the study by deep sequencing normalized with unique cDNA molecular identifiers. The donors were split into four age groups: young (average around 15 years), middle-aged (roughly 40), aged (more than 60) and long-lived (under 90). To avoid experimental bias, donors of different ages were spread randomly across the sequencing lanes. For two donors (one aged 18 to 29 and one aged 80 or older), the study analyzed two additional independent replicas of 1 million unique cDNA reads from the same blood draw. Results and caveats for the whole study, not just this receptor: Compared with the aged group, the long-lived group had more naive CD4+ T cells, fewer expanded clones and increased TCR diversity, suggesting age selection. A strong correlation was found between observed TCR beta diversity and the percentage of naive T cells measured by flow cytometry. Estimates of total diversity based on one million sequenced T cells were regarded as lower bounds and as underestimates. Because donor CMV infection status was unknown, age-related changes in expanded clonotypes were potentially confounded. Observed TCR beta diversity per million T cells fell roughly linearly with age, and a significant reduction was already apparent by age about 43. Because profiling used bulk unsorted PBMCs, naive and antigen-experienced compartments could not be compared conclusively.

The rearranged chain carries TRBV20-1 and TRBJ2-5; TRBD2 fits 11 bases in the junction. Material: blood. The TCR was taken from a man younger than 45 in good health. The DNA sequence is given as TGCAGTGCCGTGACGCCTAGCGGGGGGTTAGAAGAGACCCAGTACTTC. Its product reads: CSAVTPSGGLEETQYF.